These 20 T cell receptor beta chains were sequenced from one sample in a study of healthy donors' naive CD4 and CD8 T cells. Each TCR library used around 500 ng of total RNA and a linear amplification protocol. From the reads, TCRdb called clonotypes with MiXCR, one entry per CDR3 protein. Here the sample spans 180,000 or so distinct CDR3 sequences, 74% being singletons. Sample: naive CD4+ and CD8+ T cells sorted from blood, pooled from several donors. These TCRs come from a pool of human donors in good health; the sample pools cells from several healthy donors.

The chain is built from TRBV15 and TRBJ2-1; D ambiguous. The germline V gene has CDR1 LNHNV and CDR2 YYDKDF (reference sequence). The V end was cut by 3 bases, the J end by 0 bases, with 12 bases between. The CDR3 covers 16 residues. The CDR3 region is CATSSVGRSSYNEQFF. DNA of the CDR3: TGTGCCACCAGCAGCGTCGGGCGAAGCTCCTACAATGAGCAGTTCTTC.

The chain combines TRBV6-2 or TRBV6-3 with TRBJ2-7, with 7 bases lining up with TRBD1. V gave up 4 bases and J gave up 2 bases; unmatched junction bases: 8. CDR1 is MNHEY and CDR2 is SVGEGT in the germline V gene. The CDR3 consists of 15 residues. CDR3 in amino acids: CASSSAGTATYEQYF. In nucleotides, the CDR3 is TGTGCCAGCAGTTCCGCCGGGACAGCTACCTACGAGCAGTACTTC.

This clonotype has just one count. The V gene is TRBV6-1, the J gene TRBJ2-1; the D gene is possibly TRBD2 (6 bases). The V and J ends lost 1 base and 3 bases respectively, with 10 bases between them. CDR1 and CDR2 (germline): MNHNS, SASEGT. The CDR3 has 15 residues. The CDR3: CASSEVADHYNEQFF. CDR3 DNA: TGTGCCAGCAGTGAAGTAGCGGACCACTACAATGAGCAGTTCTTC.

Details on this clonotype: The germline gene is not matched at one end of the junction; a read error may be the cause. This chain connects TRBV6-5 to TRBJ2-1; TRBD1 or TRBD2 may be the D gene (5 bases each). Germline values: CDR1 MNHEY, CDR2 SVGAGI. The CDR3 is 14 residues long. Written as DNA, the CDR3 is TGTGCCAGCAGTTCCAAAGGGACCGTGAATGAGCAGCTCTTC. Its translation: CASSSKGTVNEQLF.

This clonotype showed up just once. The rearrangement links TRBV30 to TRBJ2-6, with 7 bases aligning to TRBD1. This CDR3 has 16 residues. Germline values: CDR1 GTSNPN, CDR2 SVGIG (reference sequence). The J segment lost 0 bases and the V segment lost 3 bases, leaving 5 bases of the junction unmatched. CDR3 sequence reads: CAWRTTGHSGANVLTF. CDR3 nucleotide sequence: TGTGCCTGGAGGACGACAGGGCACTCTGGGGCCAACGTCCTGACTTTC.

This clonotype was found a few times. The V gene is TRBV6-5, the J gene TRBJ1-2; possible D gene TRBD1, 5 bases. Looked up from germline, CDR1 is MNHEY and CDR2 is SVGAGI. V was clipped by 4 bases and J by 8 bases, with 17 bases between them. This CDR3 spans 14 amino acids. CDR3: CASSFYPQRGGYTF. The CDR3 nucleotides read TGTGCCAGCAGTTTCTACCCCCAAAGGGGCGGCTACACCTTC.

This clonotype came up a few times. The V call is TRBV29-1, the J call TRBJ1-1; TRBD1 is a possible D gene (5 bases). Deletions cut 2 bases from V and 4 bases from J, with 14 bases between. CDR1 and CDR2 (germline): SQVTM, ANQGSEA. This CDR3 comprises 14 residues. The CDR3 protein is CSVERGTRGTEAFF. CDR3 bases: TGCAGCGTTGAACGAGGGACCCGAGGCACTGAAGCTTTCTTT.

This sequence joins TRBV7-9 and TRBJ1-1; TRBD1 agrees at 9 bases. J gave up 11 bases and V 3 bases, and 7 bases lay outside the gene matches. CDR3 length equals 13 residues. Germline lookup yields CDR1 SEHNR and CDR2 FQNEAQ (reference sequence). The CDR3 loop reads CASSFLGGQGAFF. CDR3 sequence (DNA): TGTGCCAGCAGCTTCCTTGGAGGACAGGGGGCTTTCTTT. Full variable domain (missing parts from reference TRBV7-9 and TRBJ1-1): DTGVSQNPRHKITKRGQNVTFRCDPISEHNRLYWYRQTLGQGPEFLTYFQNEAQLEKSRLLSDRFSAERPKGSFSTLEIQRTEQGDSAMYLCASSFLGGQGAFFGQGTRLTVV.

As DNA, the CDR3 is TGTGCCAGCAGTTTATGGGGGGAGGGCAATCAGCCCCAGCATTTT. This encodes CASSLWGEGNQPQHF. The V gene is TRBV27, the J gene TRBJ1-5, with D possibly TRBD1 on 5 matching bases. The germline V gene has CDR1 MNHEY and CDR2 SMNVEV (reference sequence). The ends were cut back, 1 base at V and 2 bases at J, with 9 bases in the middle. The CDR3 has 15 amino acids.

V is TRBV5-5 and J is TRBJ2-3; 12 bases agree with TRBD2. V dropped 4 bases and J dropped 4; count of bases not matched to a gene: 7. Germline V CDR1 and CDR2: SGHKS, YYEKEE (reference sequence). The length of the CDR3 is 16 residues. In DNA, the CDR3 is TGTGCCAGCAGCCCAACTAGCGGGAGGAGGGCAGATACGCAGTATTTT. Translating it yields CASSPTSGRRADTQYF.

A few counts support this clonotype. The rearrangement joins TRBV6-2 or TRBV6-3 to TRBJ1-1; D is unresolved. The V gene lost 8 bases and the J gene lost 0 bases, with 13 bases spanning the gap. Germline CDR1 and CDR2: MNHEY and SVGEGT. This CDR3 contains 14 residues. CDR3 protein: CASAHLPMNTEAFF. CDR3 in DNA: TGTGCCAGCGCGCACCTTCCCATGAACACTGAAGCTTTCTTT.

In its sample, this clonotype was seen a few times. The chain has TRBV6-5 and TRBJ2-3; D call uncertain. The CDR3 contains 13 residues. Germline CDR1 is MNHEY and CDR2 is SVGAGI. V lost 8 bases and J 1 base, leaving 10 bases between the germline ends. The CDR3 DNA sequence: TGTGCCAGCCACCTACCGGGCACAGATACGCAGTATTTT. Residues: CASHLPGTDTQYF.

The chain recombines TRBV7-2 with TRBJ1-5; no definite D call. CDR1 is SGHTA, CDR2 FQGNSA, per germline. This CDR3 comprises 16 residues. V gave up 5 bases and J gave up 7 bases, with 21 bases separating them. Written as DNA, the CDR3 is TGTGCCAGCAGCCTCTGGATAGGGAGGCATGACCAGCCCCAGCATTTT. Translated, it gives CASSLWIGRHDQPQHF.

V usage is TRBV27 and J usage is TRBJ2-3; 9 nucleotides match TRBD2. Germline V gene data show CDR1 as MNHEY and CDR2 as SMNVEV (reference sequence). V shed 4 bases and J 1 base; nucleotides not matched to a gene: 3. This CDR3 is built from 15 residues. In DNA, the CDR3 is TGTGCCAGCAGTTATGGCGGGGGGGGCACAGATACGCAGTATTTT. Residues: CASSYGGGGTDTQYF.

The rearrangement joins TRBV29-1 to TRBJ2-7; D not certain. Trimming shortened V by 4 bases and J by 0 bases, and 4 bases separated the two germline ends. Per the germline V gene, CDR1 is SQVTM and CDR2 is ANQGSEA. This CDR3 has 11 amino acids. CDR3 coding DNA: TGCAGCGTTGGTGTCTCCTACGAGCAGTACTTC. Translated, it gives CSVGVSYEQYF.

The chain joins TRBV7-8 to TRBJ1-1; D is unresolved. CDR3 size: 14 residues. Germline V gives CDR1 SGHVS, CDR2 FQNEAQ. With 3 bases removed from V and 5 bases from J, the gap between germline ends came to 13 bases. The CDR3 coding sequence is TGTGCCAGCAGCTTGTATCAATTAGGGACTGAAGCTTTCTTT. The encoded protein is CASSLYQLGTEAFF.

The genes are TRBV10-3 and TRBJ2-7; the match to TRBD2 covers 9 bases. V shed 7 bases and J 7 bases; nucleotides not matched to a gene: 5. From germline, CDR1 is ENHRY and CDR2 SYGVKD. This CDR3 has 12 residues. The CDR3 coding sequence is TGTGCCATCAAGGGGACTAGCCTGGAGCAGTACTTC. Protein product: CAIKGTSLEQYF.

The rearrangement joins TRBV30 to TRBJ1-5; 7 nucleotides align to TRBD1. V lost 2 bases to trimming and J lost 2 bases; unmatched junction nucleotides: 6. Germline V lookup: CDR1 GTSNPN, CDR2 SVGIG (reference sequence). The length of the CDR3 is 15 residues. CDR3 DNA sequence: TGTGCCTGGAGTAGGGCAGGGGGAGGCAATCAGCCCCAGCATTTT. It yields the protein CAWSRAGGGNQPQHF.

The chain links TRBV29-1 to TRBJ2-1; 8 nucleotides match TRBD1. The V segment lost 6 bases and the J segment 10 bases; nucleotides outside the gene matches: 11. Germline V gives CDR1 SQVTM, CDR2 ANQGSEA. This CDR3 region has 13 residues. CDR3 in amino acids: CSVLIYRGMEQFF. The CDR3 nucleotides read TGCAGCGTCCTCATATACAGGGGGATGGAGCAGTTCTTC.

The CDR3 DNA is TGTGCCTGGAGTGTCGATCAGCCCCAGCATTTT. It translates to CAWSVDQPQHF. The rearrangement joins TRBV30 to TRBJ1-5; no clear D gene. The germline gives CDR1 GTSNPN, CDR2 SVGIG (reference sequence). The V end lost 0 bases, the J end lost 5 bases, and 2 bases lay between the germline ends. The CDR3 runs 11 residues. The variable domain in full, with the rest retrieved from reference TRBV30 and TRBJ1-5, is SQTIHQWPATLVQPVGSPLSLECTVEGTSNPNLYWYRQAAGRGLQLLFYSVGIGQISSEVPQNLSASRPQDRQFILSSKKLLLSDSGFYLCAWSVDQPQHFGDGTRLSIL.